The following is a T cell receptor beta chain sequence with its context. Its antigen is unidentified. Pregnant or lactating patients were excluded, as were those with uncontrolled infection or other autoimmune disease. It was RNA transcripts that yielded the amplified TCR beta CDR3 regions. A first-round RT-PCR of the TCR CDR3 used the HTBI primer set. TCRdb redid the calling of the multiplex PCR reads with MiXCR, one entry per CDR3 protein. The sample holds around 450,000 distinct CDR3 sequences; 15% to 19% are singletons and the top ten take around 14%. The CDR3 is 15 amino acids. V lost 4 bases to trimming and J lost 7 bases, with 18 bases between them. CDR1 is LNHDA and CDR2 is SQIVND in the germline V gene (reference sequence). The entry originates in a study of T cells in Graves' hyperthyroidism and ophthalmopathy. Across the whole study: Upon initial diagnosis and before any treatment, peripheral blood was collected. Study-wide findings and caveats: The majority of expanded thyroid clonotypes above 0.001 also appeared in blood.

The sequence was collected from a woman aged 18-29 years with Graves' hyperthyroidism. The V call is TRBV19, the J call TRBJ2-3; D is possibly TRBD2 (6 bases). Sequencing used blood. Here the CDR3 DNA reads TGTGCCAGTAGTACCCTTGGAGGTAGCGGTAATACGCAGTATTTT. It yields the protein CASSTLGGSGNTQYF.